The rows below give T cell receptor beta chains drawn from one sample of a study of T cells in Graves' hyperthyroidism and ophthalmopathy. TCRdb called the multiplex PCR reads again in MiXCR, with one record for every CDR3 protein. The table shows fewer than 450,000 distinct CDR3 sequences, with more than 12% occurring only once. Source material: blood. The receptors shown here come from a man between 50 and 59 years old with Graves' ophthalmopathy. Both conserved end residues are part of each CDR3. D genes are given only for firm matches. Clone size is stated in some rows and not others, as once, few, many or a class when expanded.

TRBV3-1	.	TRBJ2-5	many	CASSQGVAGQETQYF	TGTGCCAGCAGCCAAGGGGTCGCGGGACAAGAGACCCAGTACTTC
TRBV30	TRBD1	TRBJ1-1	many	CAWSGTGGSVTEAFF	TGTGCCTGGAGTGGGACAGGGGGCTCCGTCACTGAAGCTTTCTTT
TRBV18	.	TRBJ2-5	many	CASSPPAGYQETQYF	TGTGCCAGCTCACCACCAGCAGGGTACCAAGAGACCCAGTACTTC
TRBV7-9	.	TRBJ1-1	many	CASSVKFEAFF	TGTGCCAGCAGCGTAAAATTTGAAGCTTTCTTT
TRBV20-1	TRBD1	TRBJ1-1	many	CSARVREGGVPEAFF	TGCAGTGCTAGAGTTCGCGAAGGGGGCGTTCCTGAAGCTTTCTTT
TRBV5-1	TRBD2	TRBJ2-2	.	CASSRLAGGLDTGELFF	TGCGCCAGCAGCCGACTAGCGGGAGGGTTGGACACCGGGGAGCTGTTTTTT
TRBV2	TRBD2	TRBJ2-3	few	CASRELAGGNFNTDTQYF	TGTGCCTCCAGAGAACTAGCGGGAGGTAATTTTAACACAGATACGCAGTATTTT
TRBV29-1	.	TRBJ2-5	.	CSVEGVSFLETQYF	.
TRBV3-1	.	TRBJ2-7	many	CASSHVGGYEQYF	TGTGCCAGCAGCCACGTGGGGGGTTACGAGCAGTACTTC
TRBV5-1	TRBD1	TRBJ1-1	many	CASSHNRDSSMNTEAFF	TGCGCCAGCAGTCACAACCGGGACAGTTCTATGAACACTGAAGCTTTCTTT
TRBV5-4	TRBD2	TRBJ2-5	few	CASSFTSESRETQYF	TGTGCCAGCAGCTTCACTAGCGAAAGCCGGGAGACCCAGTACTTC
TRBV5-1	.	TRBJ2-1	.	CASSVAPGTYNEQFF	TGCGCCAGCAGCGTGGCTCCCGGGACTTACAATGAGCAGTTCTTC
TRBV18	.	TRBJ2-7	many	CASSPGSQGYEQYF	TGTGCCAGCTCACCGGGTAGCCAGGGCTACGAGCAGTACTTC
TRBV2	TRBD1	TRBJ2-2	few	CASLDRDGTGELFF	TGTGCCAGCCTCGACAGGGATGGCACCGGGGAGCTGTTTTTT
TRBV30	.	TRBJ2-3	many	CAWSVGAAGTDTQYF	TGTGCCTGGAGTGTGGGCGCCGCGGGCACAGATACGCAGTATTTT
TRBV10-3	TRBD1	TRBJ1-1	few	CAIQQGSNTEAFF	TGTGCCATCCAACAGGGGTCGAACACTGAAGCTTTCTTT
TRBV2	.	TRBJ2-7	medium-sized	CASTDTMSGYEQYF	TGTGCCAGCACTGACACGATGAGTGGCTACGAGCAGTACTTC
TRBV29-1	.	TRBJ2-7	many	CSVADTIYEQYF	TGCAGCGTTGCGGACACCATCTACGAGCAGTACTTC
TRBV6-5	TRBD1	TRBJ2-5	many	CASSYGTGQETQYF	TGTGCCAGCAGTTACGGGACAGGGCAAGAGACCCAGTACTTC
TRBV27	.	TRBJ1-1	.	CASSLSLMNTEAFF	TGTGCCAGCAGTTTAAGCCTCATGAACACTGAAGCTTTCTTT
TRBV6-1	.	TRBJ1-3	few	CASMAWGDGNTIYF	TGTGCCAGCATGGCGTGGGGGGACGGAAACACCATATATTTT
TRBV20-1	TRBD2	TRBJ2-3	few	CSARRAGVVDTQYF	TGCAGTGCTAGAAGAGCGGGAGTAGTAGATACGCAGTATTTT
TRBV30	.	TRBJ1-1	many	CAWDSGRVEAFF	TGTGCCTGGGATTCAGGGCGGGTTGAAGCTTTCTTT
TRBV18	TRBD1	TRBJ2-3	many	CASSPPTGRVKDTQYF	TGTGCCAGCTCACCTCCGACAGGGCGTGTTAAGGATACGCAGTATTTT
TRBV3-1	.	TRBJ2-1	many	CASSQVTGTYNEQFF	TGTGCCAGCAGCCAAGTTACTGGGACCTACAATGAGCAGTTCTTC
TRBV5-6	TRBD1	TRBJ1-2	.	CASSYGQGPSYGYTF	TGTGCCAGCAGCTACGGACAGGGGCCCTCCTATGGCTACACCTTC
TRBV20-1	.	TRBJ2-4	.	CSAPLRNIQYF	TGCAGTGCCCCTCTGAGAAACATTCAGTACTTC
TRBV7-2	.	TRBJ1-1	.	CASSLDVGANTEAFF	TGTGCCAGCAGCTTAGATGTGGGCGCCAACACTGAAGCTTTCTTT
TRBV11-2	.	TRBJ2-7	many	CASSLNSGNPSYEQYF	TGTGCCAGCAGCTTAAATTCGGGGAACCCTTCCTACGAGCAGTACTTC
TRBV14	TRBD2	TRBJ2-5	many	CASSVGLAVETQYF	TGTGCCAGCAGCGTGGGACTAGCCGTCGAGACCCAGTACTTC
TRBV6-1	.	TRBJ1-1	.	CASRNSVLTEAFF	TGTGCCAGCAGGAACAGCGTCCTTACTGAAGCTTTCTTT
TRBV6-1	.	TRBJ2-1	.	CASSKQVSSARNEQFF	TGTGCCAGCAGTAAACAGGTCTCGAGTGCTCGCAATGAGCAGTTCTTC
TRBV30	.	TRBJ1-1	many	CAWKDRLNTEAFF	TGTGCCTGGAAGGACAGACTGAACACTGAAGCTTTCTTT
TRBV20-1	.	TRBJ2-2	many	CSATYRGNTGELFF	TGCAGTGCAACGTATCGAGGGAACACCGGGGAGCTGTTTTTT
TRBV7-3	.	TRBJ1-6	.	CASSRGGGESPLHF	TGTGCCAGCAGTCGGGGCGGGGGTGAATCACCCCTCCACTTT
TRBV6-4	.	TRBJ2-6	.	CASSYSPISGTGANVLTF	TGTGCCAGCAGTTACTCCCCCATTTCGGGTACTGGGGCCAACGTCCTGACTTTC
TRBV7-8	TRBD2	TRBJ2-1	.	CASSLAPGLAGGSYNNEQFF	TGTGCCAGCAGCTTGGCCCCGGGACTAGCGGGAGGAAGTTACAACAATGAGCAGTTCTTC
TRBV7-8	TRBD2	TRBJ2-1	many	CASSLEAGGYNEQFF	TGTGCCAGCAGCTTAGAGGCGGGAGGGTACAATGAGCAGTTCTTC
TRBV11-2	.	TRBJ2-7	many	CASRSSGVALYEQYF	TGTGCCAGCAGAAGCTCCGGGGTAGCCCTCTACGAGCAGTACTTC
TRBV11-2	.	TRBJ1-2	few	CASSRESWVSYGYTF	TGTGCCAGCAGCCGCGAATCCTGGGTGAGCTATGGCTACACCTTC
TRBV6-2/TRBV6-3	.	TRBJ1-2	many	CASSYSMAIGYTF	TGTGCCAGCAGTTACTCGATGGCGATTGGCTACACCTTC
TRBV29-1	.	TRBJ2-2	few	CSVVQRGLNTGELFF	TGCAGCGTTGTACAACGGGGCCTGAACACCGGGGAGCTGTTTTTT
TRBV20-1	.	TRBJ2-3	many	CSASMLVPSTDTQYF	TGCAGTGCTTCCATGCTAGTCCCGAGCACAGATACGCAGTATTTT
TRBV3-1	TRBD1	TRBJ1-4	many	CASSQLDGQVLEKLFF	TGTGCCAGCAGCCAATTAGACGGACAGGTCCTTGAAAAACTGTTTTTT
TRBV20-1	TRBD2	TRBJ2-1	many	CSATAGGGLYNEQFF	TGCAGTGCTACAGCGGGAGGGGGACTTTACAATGAGCAGTTCTTC
TRBV6-5	TRBD1	TRBJ1-3	many	CASSYIKPGTALSGNTIYF	TGTGCCAGCAGTTACATAAAACCCGGGACAGCTCTCTCTGGAAACACCATATATTTT
TRBV5-6	TRBD1	TRBJ2-7	few	CASSLSRQGPSYEQYF	TGTGCCAGCAGCCTTTCTCGACAGGGGCCTTCATACGAGCAGTACTTC
TRBV14	TRBD2	TRBJ2-5	.	CASSPYHLAGSYQETQYF	TGTGCCAGCAGCCCATACCATCTAGCGGGATCCTACCAAGAGACCCAGTACTTC
TRBV7-9	TRBD2	TRBJ2-5	many	CASSLGTSGRETQYF	TGTGCCAGCAGCTTAGGGACTAGCGGGAGAGAGACCCAGTACTTC
TRBV28	.	TRBJ1-2	.	CASKPPGGNYGYTF	TGTGCCAGCAAACCCCCCGGGGGGAACTATGGCTACACCTTC
TRBV5-1	.	TRBJ1-1	many	CASSLDGRNTEAFF	TGCGCCAGCAGCTTGGATGGGAGAAACACTGAAGCTTTCTTT
TRBV7-8	TRBD2	TRBJ2-3	many	CASSQSGVTDTQYF	TGTGCCAGCAGCCAAAGCGGGGTCACAGATACGCAGTATTTT